The clone carrying this T cell receptor beta chain was counted between two and nine times. Its antigen is unidentified. These data come from a study of T-cell memory formation after mild COVID-19. General study points: Among CD4+ contracting clones, most were CM and EM, and CD8+ ones EMRA.

From germline, CDR1 is DFQATT and CDR2 SNEGSKA (reference sequence). V was pared by 8 bases and J by 1 base, with 11 bases of the junction left unmatched. This CDR3 region has 15 residues. From the 5' RACE reads, TCRdb called clonotypes with MiXCR, one entry per CDR3 protein. The sample lists under 200,000 distinct CDR3 sequences; around 10% were seen once. The sequenced sample consisted of PBMCs or a T cell subset sorted from them (not recorded which). The V gene is TRBV20-1, the J gene TRBJ2-3; 8 bases match TRBD1. The sequence came from a man younger than 35 who had mild COVID-19 (a few samples of this study predate the infection). Cell type and time point are not known. The DNA of the CDR3 is TGCAGTTCGAACCAGGGGGCTTGGGGCACAGATACGCAGTATTTT. As protein: CSSNQGAWGTDTQYF.